The 27 T cell receptor beta chains given below trace back to one sample, sequenced in a study of cytomegalovirus exposure and HLA in healthy donors. PCR involved 60 Vbeta and 13 Jbeta primers. The table came from immunoSEQ multiplex PCR; TCRdb's copy has only in-frame clones and leaves some out. The sample has approximately 160,000 clones; approximately 77% are singletons. Material: PBMCs. Receptors were obtained from a male donor in good health and CMV-seropositive.

The chain has TRBV19 and TRBJ2-1; perhaps TRBD2 as D (6 bases). Trimming took off 4 bases at V and 5 bases at J, with 12 bases between the two ends. Germline V gene data show CDR1 as LNHDA and CDR2 as SQIVND (reference sequence). CDR3 length equals 14 residues. CDR3 DNA: TGTGCCAGTAGTAGCATGGGACTCAACAATGAGCAGTTCTTC. Amino acid sequence: CASSSMGLNNEQFF. Full variable domain (missing parts from reference TRBV19 and TRBJ2-1): DGGITQSPKYLFRKEGQNVTLSCEQNLNHDAMYWYRQDPGQGLRLIYYSQIVNDFQKGDIAEGYSVSREKKESFPLTVTSAQKNPTAFYLCASSSMGLNNEQFFGPGTRLTVL.

The rearrangement joins TRBV30 to TRBJ1-2, with TRBD1 identical over 11 bases. Trimming removed 2 bases from V and 8 bases from J; junction bases left unmatched: 1. From germline, CDR1 is GTSNPN and CDR2 SVGIG (reference sequence). This CDR3 spans 12 amino acids. The CDR3 DNA reads TGTGCCTGGAGTTGGACAGGGGGCGGCTACACCTTC. This encodes CAWSWTGGGYTF.

V is TRBV6-5 and J is TRBJ1-2; 9 positions agree with TRBD1. Trimming cost V 5 bases and J 3 bases; bases outside gene matches: 7. Germline CDR1 and CDR2: MNHEY and SVGAGI. There are 15 residues in the CDR3. DNA of the CDR3: TGTGCCAGCAGTGGTGGGACAGGGTGGGACTATGGCTACACCTTC. Translation: CASSGGTGWDYGYTF.

The V gene is TRBV5-8, the J gene TRBJ1-5, with D possibly matching TRBD1 (6 bases). V was pared by 2 bases and J by 4 bases, with 10 bases between. The CDR3 runs to 14 residues. CDR1 and CDR2 from the germline V gene are SGHTS and YDEGEE. The CDR3 loop is CASSFGGRNQPQHF. In DNA form, the CDR3 reads TGTGCCAGCAGCTTTGGGGGCAGGAATCAGCCCCAGCATTTT.

The genes are TRBV30 and TRBJ2-1; D call uncertain. V lost 0 bases, J lost 3 bases, and 6 bases lay in between. This CDR3 comprises 13 residues. The V gene's germline CDR1 is GTSNPN and CDR2 SVGIG (reference sequence). The DNA for the CDR3 is TGTGCCTGGAGTGTAGCCCTCTACAATGAGCAGTTCTTC. Its translation: CAWSVALYNEQFF. The full variable domain, rest sourced from reference TRBV30 and TRBJ2-1, is SQTIHQWPATLVQPVGSPLSLECTVEGTSNPNLYWYRQAAGRGLQLLFYSVGIGQISSEVPQNLSASRPQDRQFILSSKKLLLSDSGFYLCAWSVALYNEQFFGPGTRLTVL.

The chain employs TRBV5-6 and TRBJ2-7; TRBD2 is a possible D gene (6 bases). The V end lost 2 bases, the J end lost 9 bases, and 21 bases lay between the germline ends. There are 15 residues in the CDR3. The germline V gene has CDR1 SGHDT and CDR2 YYEEEE. CDR3 protein: CASSLGGLALRGQYF. DNA of the CDR3: TGTGCCAGCAGCTTAGGAGGGCTAGCCCTGAGGGGGCAGTACTTC.

The V gene is TRBV19, the J gene TRBJ2-2; 7 nucleotides line up with TRBD1. The CDR3 is 15 amino acids. Germline CDR1 and CDR2: LNHDA and SQIVND (reference sequence). Trimming took 8 bases from V and 1 from J; bases not matched to a gene: 7. The CDR3 DNA reads as TGTGCCAGTGCCTACAGGGGAATGAACACCGGGGAGCTGTTTTTT. Its translation: CASAYRGMNTGELFF. The whole variable domain, filled in from reference TRBV19 and TRBJ2-2, reads DGGITQSPKYLFRKEGQNVTLSCEQNLNHDAMYWYRQDPGQGLRLIYYSQIVNDFQKGDIAEGYSVSREKKESFPLTVTSAQKNPTAFYLCASAYRGMNTGELFFGEGSRLTVL.

The chain's CDR3 is CASSVVGTGTDTQYF. The DNA of the CDR3 is TGTGCCAGCAGCGTGGTAGGGACAGGGACCGATACGCAGTATTTT. V and J are TRBV9 and TRBJ2-3; 9 bases fit TRBD1. The CDR3 spans 15 residues. Germline V CDR1 and CDR2: SGDLS, YYNGEE. The ends lost 2 bases at V and 6 bases at J; junction bases unmatched: 7.

The chain joins TRBV18 to TRBJ2-1; 7 bases align to TRBD1. The CDR3 totals 16 residues. Germline V gene data show CDR1 as KGHSH and CDR2 as LQKENI. Unmatched junction bases numbered 6, after V lost 2 bases and J lost 2 bases. Here the CDR3 reads CASSPAAGGTYNEQFF. The CDR3 nucleotides read TGTGCCAGCTCACCAGCCGCAGGGGGTACCTACAATGAGCAGTTCTTC.

The genes are TRBV5-1 and TRBJ2-1, with 8 nucleotides matching TRBD1. CDR1 is SGHRS, CDR2 YFSETQ, per germline. The CDR3 covers 17 residues. The trim removed 0 bases at V and 11 bases at J, leaving 16 bases unmatched. This chain's CDR3 is CASSLEAGAAGGLKQFF. CDR3 sequence (DNA): TGCGCCAGCAGCTTGGAAGCAGGTGCGGCAGGGGGCTTGAAGCAGTTCTTC.

Written as DNA, the CDR3 is TGTGCCAGTAGTTACAGGGATTCACCCCTCCACTTT. This encodes CASSYRDSPLHF. V and J are TRBV19 and TRBJ1-6; possibly TRBD1 for D (6 bases). CDR3 length equals 12 residues. Germline V gene sequence: CDR1 LNHDA, CDR2 SQIVND (reference sequence). The V end lost 5 bases, the J end lost 8 bases, and 7 bases lay between the germline ends.

The J gene is TRBJ2-2, the V gene TRBV6-4, with D tentatively TRBD2 (6 bases). V was pared by 3 bases and J by 11 bases, with 16 bases between. The CDR3 length is 14 residues. Germline assignment: CDR1 MRHNA and CDR2 SNTAGT. CDR3 amino acids: CASSEGGRSAELFF. For the CDR3, the DNA is TGTGCCAGCAGTGAGGGGGGAAGGAGCGCCGAGCTGTTTTTT.

The chain is built from TRBV15 and TRBJ2-7, with D possibly being TRBD2 (7 bases). The CDR3 covers 15 residues. The V gene lost 5 bases and the J gene lost 5 bases, with 19 bases spanning the gap. CDR1 LNHNV and CDR2 YYDKDF come from the germline V gene (reference sequence). CDR3: CATSLREGGDDEQYF. The CDR3 nucleotides read TGTGCCACCAGCCTGAGAGAGGGGGGGGACGACGAGCAGTACTTC.

This clone was observed once. The chain combines TRBV7-3 with TRBJ2-3; 7 bases are shared with TRBD2. Trimming took 2 bases from V and 4 from J; bases not matched to a gene: 3. Germline loops: CDR1 SGHTA, CDR2 FQGTGA. CDR3 length equals 14 residues. Here the CDR3 DNA reads TGTGCCAGCAGCTTAGACCGGGGGGCAGATACGCAGTATTTT. It translates to CASSLDRGADTQYF.

The rearrangement links TRBV7-8 to TRBJ2-1, with 9 positions matching TRBD1. The CDR3 totals 18 residues. V was clipped by 1 base and J by 4 bases; unmatched bases: 11. Germline V gene lookup returns CDR1 SGHVS and CDR2 FQNEAQ. The DNA for the CDR3 is TGTGCCAGCAGCTTAGGTTACTCCGGGACAGGGACTTACAATGAGCAGTTCTTC. This encodes CASSLGYSGTGTYNEQFF.

This chain joins TRBV12-5 and TRBJ2-2, with TRBD2 matching over 16 bases. The J segment lost 7 bases and the V segment lost 5 bases, leaving 7 bases of the junction unmatched. Germline V lookup: CDR1 LGHNT, CDR2 FRNRAP. The CDR3 length is 17 residues. The CDR3 bases are TGTGCTAGTGGTCTAGGGACTAGCGGGGGGGCTGGCGGGGAGCTGTTTTTT. Protein: CASGLGTSGGAGGELFF. The full variable domain, its missing parts supplied by reference TRBV12-5 and TRBJ2-2, is DARVTQTPRHKVTEMGQEVTMRCQPILGHNTVFWYRQTMMQGLELLAYFRNRAPLDDSGMPKDRFSAEMPDATLATLKIQPSEPRDSAVYFCASGLGTSGGAGGELFFGEGSRLTVL.

The chain is built from TRBV4-2 and TRBJ2-5; 9 bases map to TRBD1. Losses at the gene ends were 1 base for V and 3 bases for J; bases not matched to a gene: 6. The CDR3 extends over 16 amino acids. Germline assignment: CDR1 LGHNA and CDR2 YNFKEQ. CDR3 in amino acids: CASSQGLQGAEETQYF. CDR3 nucleotides: TGTGCCAGCAGCCAAGGTTTACAGGGGGCGGAAGAGACCCAGTACTTC.

The V and J genes are TRBV29-1 and TRBJ2-5; 7 bases are shared with TRBD1. Germline V gives CDR1 SQVTM, CDR2 ANQGSEA. This CDR3 contains 14 residues. The V segment lost 4 bases and the J segment 7 bases; nucleotides outside the gene matches: 12. CDR3 in amino acids: CSVAPTGDGMTQYF. CDR3 sequence (DNA): TGCAGCGTTGCCCCCACAGGGGACGGAATGACCCAGTACTTC. The full variable domain, completed using reference TRBV29-1 and TRBJ2-5, is SAVISQKPSRDICQRGTSLTIQCQVDSQVTMMFWYRQQPGQSLTLIATANQGSEATYESGFVIDKFPISRPNLTFSTLTVSNMSPEDSSIYLCSVAPTGDGMTQYFGPGTRLLVL.

The gene calls are TRBV2 and TRBJ2-2; 7 nucleotides align to TRBD1. Per germline, CDR1 SNHLY and CDR2 FYNNEI. V was pared by 11 bases and J by 7 bases, with 10 bases of the junction left unmatched. CDR3 length: 13 amino acids. CDR3 amino acids: CACQTGKDGELFF. The CDR3 DNA is TGTGCCTGTCAGACAGGGAAAGACGGGGAGCTGTTTTTT. Full variable domain (rest looked up from reference TRBV2 and TRBJ2-2): EPEVTQTPSHQVTQMGQEVILRCVPISNHLYFYWYRQILGQKVEFLVSFYNNEISEKSEIFDDQFSVERPDGSNFTLKIRSTKLEDSAMYFCACQTGKDGELFFGEGSRLTVL.

CDR3 amino acids: CASSLGRTSGGASTQYF. CDR3 coding DNA: TGTGCCAGCAGCTTAGGCCGGACTAGCGGGGGGGCTAGTACGCAGTATTTT. This rearrangement joins TRBV11-2 to TRBJ2-3, with 15 bases identical to TRBD2. The CDR3 extends over 17 amino acids. CDR1 SGHAT and CDR2 FQNNGV come from the germline V gene. V lost 1 base, J lost 8 bases, and 7 bases stayed unmatched.

The chain links TRBV5-6 to TRBJ2-5; 8 bases agree with TRBD1. The assigned J gene may be wrong: the sequence end matches TRBJ2-7 better. CDR3 size: 14 residues. The germline V gene encodes CDR1 SGHDT and CDR2 YYEEEE. CDR3 DNA sequence: TGTGCCAGCAGCCCCGGGACAGGATACTACGAGCAGTACTTC. Protein: CASSPGTGYYEQYF.

V usage is TRBV5-8 and J usage is TRBJ1-1, with a weak D call TRBD1 (5 bases). V was trimmed by 7 bases and J by 1 base, leaving 14 bases between them. The CDR3 length is 14 residues. Germline loops: CDR1 SGHTS, CDR2 YDEGEE. The CDR3 is CASRPRQTNTEAFF. As DNA, the CDR3 is TGTGCCAGCCGCCCCAGACAGACGAACACTGAAGCTTTCTTT.

The rearrangement links TRBV15 to TRBJ2-2, with a possible D match to TRBD2 (6 bases). The germline V gene encodes CDR1 LNHNV and CDR2 YYDKDF (reference sequence). CDR3 length equals 16 residues. V dropped 5 bases and J dropped 4 bases, with 17 bases sitting between them. The CDR3 DNA follows: TGTGCCACCAGCCTCCCGGAGGGGCCCTCCACCGGGGAGCTGTTTTTT. Translating it yields CATSLPEGPSTGELFF. Filled out from reference TRBV15 and TRBJ2-2, the complete variable domain reads DAMVIQNPRYQVTQFGKPVTLSCSQTLNHNVMYWYQQKSSQAPKLLFHYYDKDFNNEADTPDNFQSRRPNTSFCFLDIRSPGLGDTAMYLCATSLPEGPSTGELFFGEGSRLTVL.

V gene TRBV6-5 combines with J gene TRBJ1-2; D ambiguous. Trimming took 5 bases from V and 1 from J, leaving 11 bases between them. CDR1 and CDR2 (germline): MNHEY, SVGAGI. The length of the CDR3 is 14 residues. This chain's CDR3 is CASSPRVFNYGYTF. DNA of the CDR3: TGTGCCAGCAGTCCACGGGTGTTTAACTATGGCTACACCTTC.

The chain has TRBV7-6 and TRBJ2-7; 10 bases map to TRBD1. The CDR3 has 15 amino acids. The junction had 0 bases not matched to a gene; V was cut back by 0 bases and J by 1 base. Germline V gene data show CDR1 as SGHVS and CDR2 as FNYEAQ. The chain's CDR3 is CASSLAGQGSYEQYF. As DNA, the CDR3 is TGTGCCAGCAGCTTAGCGGGACAGGGGTCCTACGAGCAGTACTTC.

The rearrangement links TRBV6-1 to TRBJ1-4; no definite D call. This CDR3 is built from 14 residues. V was clipped by 4 bases and J by 8 bases, with 14 bases between them. CDR1 and CDR2 (germline): MNHNS, SASEGT. CDR3 residues: CASSGRVFEEKLFF. DNA of the CDR3: TGTGCCAGCAGTGGGAGGGTGTTCGAAGAAAAACTGTTTTTT.

This clone was detected only a few times. The rearrangement uses TRBV7-2 and TRBJ1-2, with 7 bases lining up with TRBD1. The CDR3 has 13 residues. Losses at the gene ends were 0 bases for V and 8 bases for J; bases not matched to a gene: 3. Germline loops: CDR1 SGHTA, CDR2 FQGNSA. DNA of the CDR3: TGTGCCAGCAGCTTAGCTTTGGACAGGGGCTACACCTTC. This translates into CASSLALDRGYTF.